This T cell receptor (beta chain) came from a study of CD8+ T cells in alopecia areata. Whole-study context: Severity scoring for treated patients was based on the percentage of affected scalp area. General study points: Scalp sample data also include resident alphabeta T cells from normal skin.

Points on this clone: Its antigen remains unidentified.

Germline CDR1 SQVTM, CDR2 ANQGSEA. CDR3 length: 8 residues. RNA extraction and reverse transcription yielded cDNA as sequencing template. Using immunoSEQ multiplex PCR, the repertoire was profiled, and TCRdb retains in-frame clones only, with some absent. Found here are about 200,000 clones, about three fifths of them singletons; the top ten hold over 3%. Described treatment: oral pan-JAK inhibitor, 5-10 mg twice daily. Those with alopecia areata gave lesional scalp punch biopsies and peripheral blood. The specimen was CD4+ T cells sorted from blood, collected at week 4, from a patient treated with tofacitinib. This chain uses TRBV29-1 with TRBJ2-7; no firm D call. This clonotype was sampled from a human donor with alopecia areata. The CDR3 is CRRHEQYF. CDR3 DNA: TGCAGACGCCACGAGCAGTACTTC.